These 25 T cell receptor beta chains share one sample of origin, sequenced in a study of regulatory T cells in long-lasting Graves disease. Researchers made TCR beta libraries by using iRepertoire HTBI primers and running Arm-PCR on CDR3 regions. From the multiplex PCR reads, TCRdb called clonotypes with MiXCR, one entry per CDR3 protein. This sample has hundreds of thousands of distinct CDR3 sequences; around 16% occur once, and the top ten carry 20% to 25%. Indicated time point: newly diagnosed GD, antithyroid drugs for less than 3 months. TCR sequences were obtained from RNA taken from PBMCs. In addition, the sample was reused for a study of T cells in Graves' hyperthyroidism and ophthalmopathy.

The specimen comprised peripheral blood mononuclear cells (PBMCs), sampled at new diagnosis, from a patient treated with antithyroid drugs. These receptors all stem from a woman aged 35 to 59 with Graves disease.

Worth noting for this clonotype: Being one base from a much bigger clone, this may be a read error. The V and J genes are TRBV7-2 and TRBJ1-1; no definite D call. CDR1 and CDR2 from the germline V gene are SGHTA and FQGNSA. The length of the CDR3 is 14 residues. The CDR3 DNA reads TGTGTCAGCAGCCGAAGGACGGGGAGAACTGAAGCTTTCTTT. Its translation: CVSSRRTGRTEAFF.

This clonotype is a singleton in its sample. CDR3 sequence: CASSLTGKNTEAFF. The CDR3 DNA follows: TGCGCCAGCAGCTTGACAGGGAAGAACACTGAAGCTTTCTTT. The chain employs TRBV5-1 and TRBJ1-1, with D possibly being TRBD1 (6 bases). This CDR3 region has 14 residues. Germline-derived CDR1 and CDR2 are SGHRS and YFSETQ. Between the trimmed V and J ends, which lost 1 base and 1 base, there was a span of 8 bases. Full variable domain (rest looked up from reference TRBV5-1 and TRBJ1-1): KAGVTQTPRYLIKTRGQQVTLSCSPISGHRSVSWYQQTPGQGLQFLFEYFSETQRNKGNFPGRFSGRQFSNSRSEMNVSTLELGDSALYLCASSLTGKNTEAFFGQGTRLTVV.

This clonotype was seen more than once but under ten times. The CDR3 protein is CASSIEGGWTEAFF. In DNA form, the CDR3 reads TGTGCCAGTAGTATAGAGGGAGGATGGACTGAAGCTTTCTTT. V and J are TRBV19 and TRBJ1-1, with D unresolved. With 0 bases removed from V and 5 bases from J, the gap between germline ends came to 10 bases. CDR1 and CDR2 (germline): LNHDA, SQIVND (reference sequence). This CDR3 has 14 residues.

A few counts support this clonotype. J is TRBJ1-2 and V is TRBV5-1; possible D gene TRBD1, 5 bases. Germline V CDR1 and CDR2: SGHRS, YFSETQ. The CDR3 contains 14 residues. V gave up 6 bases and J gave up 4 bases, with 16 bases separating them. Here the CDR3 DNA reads TGCGCCAGCACTCCTGGTGGGGGTAGCTATGGCTACACCTTC. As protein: CASTPGGGSYGYTF. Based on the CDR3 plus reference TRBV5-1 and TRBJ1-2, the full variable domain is KAGVTQTPRYLIKTRGQQVTLSCSPISGHRSVSWYQQTPGQGLQFLFEYFSETQRNKGNFPGRFSGRQFSNSRSEMNVSTLELGDSALYLCASTPGGGSYGYTFGSGTRLTVV.

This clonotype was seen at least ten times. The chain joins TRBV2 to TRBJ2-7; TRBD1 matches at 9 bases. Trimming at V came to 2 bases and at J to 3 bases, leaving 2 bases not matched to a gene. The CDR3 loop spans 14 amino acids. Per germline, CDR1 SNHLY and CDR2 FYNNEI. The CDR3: CASSEWGQGYEQYF. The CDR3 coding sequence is TGTGCCAGCAGTGAATGGGGACAGGGCTACGAGCAGTACTTC.

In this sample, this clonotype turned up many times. CDR3 protein: CASSPGQPRNTEAFF. In DNA, the CDR3 is TGCGCCAGCAGCCCGGGACAGCCAAGGAACACTGAAGCTTTCTTT. The V gene is TRBV5-1, the J gene TRBJ1-1; 7 bases fit TRBD1. Per the germline V gene, CDR1 is SGHRS and CDR2 is YFSETQ. This CDR3 is 15 amino acids long. V lost 4 bases and J lost 1; bases outside the gene matches: 7.

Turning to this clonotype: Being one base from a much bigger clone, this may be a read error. The CDR3 protein is CVSSLVGRREKLFF. In DNA form, the CDR3 reads TGTGTCAGCAGTTTAGTAGGGCGGCGTGAAAAACTGTTTTTT. The J gene is TRBJ1-4, the V gene TRBV12-3 or TRBV12-4, with D unclear. The CDR3 sequence is 14 residues long.

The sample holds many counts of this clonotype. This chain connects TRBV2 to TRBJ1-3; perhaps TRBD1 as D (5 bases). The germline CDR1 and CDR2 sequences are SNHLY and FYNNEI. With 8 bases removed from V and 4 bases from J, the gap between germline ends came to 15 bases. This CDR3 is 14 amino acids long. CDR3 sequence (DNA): TGTGCCAGCTTCCCCAGGGTGGGAGGAAACACCATATATTTT. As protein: CASFPRVGGNTIYF.

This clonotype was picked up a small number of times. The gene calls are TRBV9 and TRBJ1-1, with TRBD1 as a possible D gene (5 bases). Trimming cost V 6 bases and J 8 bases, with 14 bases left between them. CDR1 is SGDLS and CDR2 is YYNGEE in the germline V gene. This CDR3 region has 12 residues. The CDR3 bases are TGTGCCAGCACCCGGGACGGAGAGGAAGCTTTCTTT. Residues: CASTRDGEEAFF.

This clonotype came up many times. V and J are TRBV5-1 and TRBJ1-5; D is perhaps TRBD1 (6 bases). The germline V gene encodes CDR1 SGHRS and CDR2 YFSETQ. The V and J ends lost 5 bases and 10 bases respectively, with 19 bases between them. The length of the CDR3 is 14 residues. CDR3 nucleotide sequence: TGCGCCAGCAGTTGGGACACCTTAACGAGCCCCCAGCATTTT. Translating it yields CASSWDTLTSPQHF.

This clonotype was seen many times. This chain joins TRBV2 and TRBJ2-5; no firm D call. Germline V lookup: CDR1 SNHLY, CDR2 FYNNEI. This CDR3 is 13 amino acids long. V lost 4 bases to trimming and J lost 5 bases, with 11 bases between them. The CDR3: CASSADLLETQYF. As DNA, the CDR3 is TGTGCCAGCAGTGCGGACCTTCTTGAGACCCAGTACTTC. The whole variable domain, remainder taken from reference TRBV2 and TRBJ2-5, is EPEVTQTPSHQVTQMGQEVILRCVPISNHLYFYWYRQILGQKVEFLVSFYNNEISEKSEIFDDQFSVERPDGSNFTLKIRSTKLEDSAMYFCASSADLLETQYFGPGTRLLVL.

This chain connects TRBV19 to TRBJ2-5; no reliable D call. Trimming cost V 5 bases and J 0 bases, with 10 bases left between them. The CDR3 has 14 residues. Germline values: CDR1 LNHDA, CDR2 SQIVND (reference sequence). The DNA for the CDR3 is TGTGCCAGTAGTCTGTCAAGATACCAAGAGACCCAGTACTTC. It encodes CASSLSRYQETQYF. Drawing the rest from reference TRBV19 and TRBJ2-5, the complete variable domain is DGGITQSPKYLFRKEGQNVTLSCEQNLNHDAMYWYRQDPGQGLRLIYYSQIVNDFQKGDIAEGYSVSREKKESFPLTVTSAQKNPTAFYLCASSLSRYQETQYFGPGTRLLVL.

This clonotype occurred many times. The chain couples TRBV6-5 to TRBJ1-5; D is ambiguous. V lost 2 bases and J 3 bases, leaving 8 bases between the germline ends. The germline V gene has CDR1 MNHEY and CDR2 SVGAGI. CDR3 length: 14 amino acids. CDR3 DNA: TGTGCCAGCAGTTACCAAGGCCACAATCAGCCCCAGCATTTT. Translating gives CASSYQGHNQPQHF.

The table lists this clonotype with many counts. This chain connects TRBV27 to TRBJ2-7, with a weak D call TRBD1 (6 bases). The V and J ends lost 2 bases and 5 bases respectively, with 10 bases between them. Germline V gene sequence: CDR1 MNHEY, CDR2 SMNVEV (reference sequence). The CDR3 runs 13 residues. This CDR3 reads CASSLQTGNEQYF. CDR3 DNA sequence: TGTGCCAGCAGTTTACAAACAGGGAACGAGCAGTACTTC.

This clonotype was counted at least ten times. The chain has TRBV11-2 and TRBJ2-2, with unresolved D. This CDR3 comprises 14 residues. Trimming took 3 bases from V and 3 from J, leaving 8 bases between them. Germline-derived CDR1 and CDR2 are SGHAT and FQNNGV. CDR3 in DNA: TGTGCCAGCAGCTTCCCCCTTCACACCGGGGAGCTGTTTTTT. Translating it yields CASSFPLHTGELFF.

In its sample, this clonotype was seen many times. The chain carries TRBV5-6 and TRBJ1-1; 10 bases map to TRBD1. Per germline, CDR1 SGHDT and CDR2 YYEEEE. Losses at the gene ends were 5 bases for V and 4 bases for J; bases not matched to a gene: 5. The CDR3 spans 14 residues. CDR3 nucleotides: TGTGCCAGCAGACGGGACAGGGGTAGCACTGAAGCTTTCTTT. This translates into CASRRDRGSTEAFF.

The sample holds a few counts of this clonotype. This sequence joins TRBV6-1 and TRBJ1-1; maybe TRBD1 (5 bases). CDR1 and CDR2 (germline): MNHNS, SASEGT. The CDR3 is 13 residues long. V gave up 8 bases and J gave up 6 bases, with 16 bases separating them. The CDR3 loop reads CASSPATGAEAFF. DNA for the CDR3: TGTGCCAGCTCCCCCGCAACAGGAGCTGAAGCTTTCTTT.

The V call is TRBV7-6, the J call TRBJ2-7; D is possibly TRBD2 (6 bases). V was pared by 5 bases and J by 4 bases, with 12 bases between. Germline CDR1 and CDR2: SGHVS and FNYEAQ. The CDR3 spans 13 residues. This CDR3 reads CASSPGGIYEQYF. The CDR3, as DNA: TGTGCCAGCAGCCCGGGCGGGATTTACGAGCAGTACTTC.

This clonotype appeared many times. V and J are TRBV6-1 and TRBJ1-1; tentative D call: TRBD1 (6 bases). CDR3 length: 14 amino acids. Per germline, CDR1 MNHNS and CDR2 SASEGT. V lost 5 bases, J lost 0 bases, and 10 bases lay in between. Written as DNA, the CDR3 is TGTGCCAGCAGTAACGAGGGGGTGAACACTGAAGCTTTCTTT. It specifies CASSNEGVNTEAFF.

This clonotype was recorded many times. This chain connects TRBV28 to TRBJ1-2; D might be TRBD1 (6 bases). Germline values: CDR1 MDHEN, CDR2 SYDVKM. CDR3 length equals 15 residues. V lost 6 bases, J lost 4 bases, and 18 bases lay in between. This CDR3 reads CASRPSGGQGYGYTF. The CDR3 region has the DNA TGTGCCAGCAGACCTTCGGGGGGGCAAGGCTATGGCTACACCTTC.

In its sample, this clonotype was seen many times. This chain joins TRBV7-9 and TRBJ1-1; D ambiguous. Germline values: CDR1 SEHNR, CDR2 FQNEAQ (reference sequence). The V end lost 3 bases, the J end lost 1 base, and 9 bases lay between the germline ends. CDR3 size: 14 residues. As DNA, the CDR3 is TGTGCCAGCAGCTTTGCCAGTGCGAACACTGAAGCTTTCTTT. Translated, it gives CASSFASANTEAFF.

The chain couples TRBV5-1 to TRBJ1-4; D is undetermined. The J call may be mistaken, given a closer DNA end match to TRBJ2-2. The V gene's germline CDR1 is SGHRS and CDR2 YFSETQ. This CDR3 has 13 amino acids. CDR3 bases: TGCGCCAGCAGCGCCGCCTACACCGGGGAGCTGTTTTTT. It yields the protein CASSAAYTGELFF.

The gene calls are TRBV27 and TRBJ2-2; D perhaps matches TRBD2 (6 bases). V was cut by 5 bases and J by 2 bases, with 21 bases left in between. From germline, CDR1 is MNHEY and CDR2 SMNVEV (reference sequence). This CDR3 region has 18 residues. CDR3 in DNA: TGTGCCAGCAGTCCCCGGGAGAGGTTGCGGCGTAACACCGGGGAGCTGTTTTTT. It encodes CASSPRERLRRNTGELFF.

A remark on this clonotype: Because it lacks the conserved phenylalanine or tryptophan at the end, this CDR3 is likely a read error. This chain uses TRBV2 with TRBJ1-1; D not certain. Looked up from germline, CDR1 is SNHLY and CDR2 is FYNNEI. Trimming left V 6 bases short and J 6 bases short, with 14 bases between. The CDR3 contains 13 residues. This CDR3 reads CASSSFQAPEAFL. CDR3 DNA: TGTGCCAGCAGCTCTTTTCAAGCGCCTGAAGCTTTCCTT.

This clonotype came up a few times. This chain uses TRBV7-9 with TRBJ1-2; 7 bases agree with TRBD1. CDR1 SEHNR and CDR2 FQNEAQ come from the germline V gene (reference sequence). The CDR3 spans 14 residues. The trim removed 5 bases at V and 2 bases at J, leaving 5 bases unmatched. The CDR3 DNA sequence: TGTGCCAGCAGCCTAGGGGGCATAAACTATGGCTACACCTTC. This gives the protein CASSLGGINYGYTF.